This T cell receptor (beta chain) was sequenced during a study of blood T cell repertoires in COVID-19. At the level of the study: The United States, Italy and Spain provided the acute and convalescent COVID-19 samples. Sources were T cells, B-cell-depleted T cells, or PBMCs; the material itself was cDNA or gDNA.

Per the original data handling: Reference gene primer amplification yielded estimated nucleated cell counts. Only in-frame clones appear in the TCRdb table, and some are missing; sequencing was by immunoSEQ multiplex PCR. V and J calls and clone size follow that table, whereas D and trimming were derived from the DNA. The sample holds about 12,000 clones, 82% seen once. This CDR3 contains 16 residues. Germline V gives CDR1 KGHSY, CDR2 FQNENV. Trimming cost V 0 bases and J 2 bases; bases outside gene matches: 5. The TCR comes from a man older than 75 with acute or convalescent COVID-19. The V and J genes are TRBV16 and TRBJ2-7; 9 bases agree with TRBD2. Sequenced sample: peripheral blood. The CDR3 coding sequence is TGTGCCAGCAGCCAATCGGGGCTAGCGGGGACCTACGAGCAGTACTTC. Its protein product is CASSQSGLAGTYEQYF.